One and the same sample provided the 10 T cell receptor beta chains below, sequenced in a study of blood T cell repertoires in COVID-19. This table comes from immunoSEQ multiplex PCR, and its TCRdb copy is limited to in-frame clones, with some not included. The sample carries over 250,000 clones, 80% to 95% recorded once. Sequencing was performed on PBMCs or T cells enriched from blood (not recorded which). Receptors were obtained from a woman in her 30s who had recovered from COVID-19.

The rearrangement uses TRBV5-5 and TRBJ2-2, with D maybe TRBD2 (6 bases). This CDR3 comprises 15 residues. Trimming pared 4 bases from V and 4 bases from J, leaving 14 bases between. Germline V gene sequence: CDR1 SGHKS, CDR2 YYEKEE (reference sequence). Written as DNA, the CDR3 is TGTGCCAGCAGCAACCCGGGACTTTCCACCGGGGAGCTGTTTTTT. It specifies CASSNPGLSTGELFF.

Only one count was recorded for this clone. The chain employs TRBV30 and TRBJ2-1, with D unclear. The V end was cut by 0 bases, the J end by 0 bases, with 9 bases between. The CDR3 runs 15 residues. The V gene's germline CDR1 is GTSNPN and CDR2 SVGIG (reference sequence). Here the CDR3 DNA reads TGTGCCTGGAGTGTAGGAGCCGGCTCCTACAATGAGCAGTTCTTC. Protein: CAWSVGAGSYNEQFF.

The count of this clone is one. The rearrangement joins TRBV30 to TRBJ2-7, with 11 bases lining up with TRBD2. Trimming removed 4 bases from V and 3 bases from J; junction bases left unmatched: 8. This CDR3 is 15 amino acids long. Germline assignment: CDR1 GTSNPN and CDR2 SVGIG (reference sequence). This chain's CDR3 is CAWKLLAGVVYEQYF. The CDR3 coding sequence is TGTGCCTGGAAACTACTAGCGGGAGTAGTCTACGAGCAGTACTTC. The full variable domain, its missing parts supplied by reference TRBV30 and TRBJ2-7, is SQTIHQWPATLVQPVGSPLSLECTVEGTSNPNLYWYRQAAGRGLQLLFYSVGIGQISSEVPQNLSASRPQDRQFILSSKKLLLSDSGFYLCAWKLLAGVVYEQYFGPGTRLTVT.

The J gene is TRBJ2-4, the V gene TRBV18; D not resolved. CDR3 length: 18 amino acids. V was pared by 2 bases and J by 0 bases, with 17 bases between. Germline assignment: CDR1 KGHSH and CDR2 LQKENI. The CDR3 nucleotides are TGTGCCAGCTCACCAAAAAACCCAGGCAATCTAGCCAAAAACATTCAGTACTTC. This translates into CASSPKNPGNLAKNIQYF. The full variable domain, with the rest looked up from reference TRBV18 and TRBJ2-4, is NAGVMQNPRHLVRRRGQEARLRCSPMKGHSHVYWYRQLPEEGLKFMVYLQKENIIDESGMPKERFSAEFPKEGPSILRIQQVVRGDSAAYFCASSPKNPGNLAKNIQYFGAGTRLSVL.

V gene TRBV11-3 combines with J gene TRBJ2-1; 13 positions agree with TRBD2. Germline trimming cut 1 base from V and 5 bases from J; bases unmatched to any gene: 5. Germline V gene sequence: CDR1 SGHNT, CDR2 YENEEA. The CDR3 sequence is 17 residues long. The CDR3 reads CASSLGLAGGLNNEQFF. Here the CDR3 DNA reads TGTGCCAGCAGCTTAGGACTAGCGGGAGGTCTAAACAATGAGCAGTTCTTC.

The V and J genes are TRBV6-4 and TRBJ2-6, with 8 nucleotides matching TRBD1. This CDR3 contains 18 residues. Trimming removed 3 bases from V and 1 base from J; junction bases left unmatched: 8. Germline assignment: CDR1 MRHNA and CDR2 SNTAGT. The CDR3: CASSDEGQGFSGANVLTF. The CDR3 DNA follows: TGTGCCAGCAGTGATGAAGGACAGGGATTTTCTGGGGCCAACGTCCTGACTTTC.

The chain carries TRBV2 and TRBJ1-1, with 8 bases lining up with TRBD1. After removal of 6 bases from V and 1 base from J, the junction contained 7 bases not matched to a gene. CDR1 and CDR2 from the germline V gene are SNHLY and FYNNEI. The CDR3 has 15 residues. As DNA, the CDR3 is TGTGCCAGCAGCGTAAGGACAGGGCAGAACACTGAAGCTTTCTTT. Translation gives CASSVRTGQNTEAFF. Based on the CDR3 plus reference TRBV2 and TRBJ1-1, the full variable domain is EPEVTQTPSHQVTQMGQEVILRCVPISNHLYFYWYRQILGQKVEFLVSFYNNEISEKSEIFDDQFSVERPDGSNFTLKIRSTKLEDSAMYFCASSVRTGQNTEAFFGQGTRLTVV.

The chain is built from TRBV24-1 and TRBJ2-1; TRBD2 matches 12 bases. In germline, CDR1 is KGHDR, CDR2 SFDVKD. The V and J ends lost 7 bases and 6 bases, in that order; junction bases with no gene match: 6. This CDR3 has 15 residues. The CDR3 DNA is TGTGCCACCAGCCGGACTAGCGGGGATCGCAATGAGCAGTTCTTC. It specifies CATSRTSGDRNEQFF.

The CDR3 loop reads CASSSYQGEKAEAFF. The CDR3 coding sequence is TGTGCCAGCTCATCATATCAGGGGGAGAAGGCTGAAGCTTTCTTT. This chain connects TRBV18 to TRBJ1-1, with 7 bases fitting TRBD1. The CDR3 is 15 residues long. V gave up 5 bases and J gave up 6 bases; unmatched junction bases: 12. Germline V gene sequence: CDR1 KGHSH, CDR2 LQKENI.

This chain links TRBV10-3 with TRBJ1-6; D not certain. The CDR3 covers 14 residues. Deletions cut 0 bases from V and 10 bases from J, with 10 bases between. From germline, CDR1 is ENHRY and CDR2 SYGVKD. CDR3 loop: CAISESTTGSPLHF. Here the CDR3 DNA reads TGTGCCATCAGTGAGTCAACTACGGGATCACCCCTCCACTTT.